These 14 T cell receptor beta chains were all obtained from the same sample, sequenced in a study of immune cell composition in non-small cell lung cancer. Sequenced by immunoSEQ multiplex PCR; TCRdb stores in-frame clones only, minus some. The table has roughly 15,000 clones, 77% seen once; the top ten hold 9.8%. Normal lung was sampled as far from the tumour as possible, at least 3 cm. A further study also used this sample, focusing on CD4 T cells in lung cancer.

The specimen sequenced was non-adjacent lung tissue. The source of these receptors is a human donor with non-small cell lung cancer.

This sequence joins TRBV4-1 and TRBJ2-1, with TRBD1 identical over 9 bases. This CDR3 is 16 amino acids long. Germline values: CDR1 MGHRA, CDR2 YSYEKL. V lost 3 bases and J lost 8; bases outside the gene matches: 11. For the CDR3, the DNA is TGCGCCAGCAGCCAGGGACAGGGCCGGGTGTCGCATGAGCAGTTCTTC. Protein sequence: CASSQGQGRVSHEQFF.

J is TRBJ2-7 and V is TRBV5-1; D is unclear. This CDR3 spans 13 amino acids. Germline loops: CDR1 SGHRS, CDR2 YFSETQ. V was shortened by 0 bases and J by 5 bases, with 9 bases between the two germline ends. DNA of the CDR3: TGCGCCAGCAGCTTGGCAGGTCGGAACGAGCAGTACTTC. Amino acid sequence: CASSLAGRNEQYF. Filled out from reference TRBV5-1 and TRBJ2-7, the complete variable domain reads KAGVTQTPRYLIKTRGQQVTLSCSPISGHRSVSWYQQTPGQGLQFLFEYFSETQRNKGNFPGRFSGRQFSNSRSEMNVSTLELGDSALYLCASSLAGRNEQYFGPGTRLTVT.

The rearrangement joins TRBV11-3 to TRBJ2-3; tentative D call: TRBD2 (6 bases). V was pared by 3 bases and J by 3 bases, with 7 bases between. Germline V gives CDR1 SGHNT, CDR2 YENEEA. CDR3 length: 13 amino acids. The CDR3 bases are TGTGCCAGCAGCTTTGGGGGGACAGATACGCAGTATTTT. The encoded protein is CASSFGGTDTQYF.

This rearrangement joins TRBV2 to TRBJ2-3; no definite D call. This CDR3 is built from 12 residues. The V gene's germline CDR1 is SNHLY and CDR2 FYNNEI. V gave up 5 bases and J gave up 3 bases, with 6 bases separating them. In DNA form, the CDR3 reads TGTGCCAGCAGTCAGGAGACAGATACGCAGTATTTT. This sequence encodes CASSQETDTQYF. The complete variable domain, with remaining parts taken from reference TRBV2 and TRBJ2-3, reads EPEVTQTPSHQVTQMGQEVILRCVPISNHLYFYWYRQILGQKVEFLVSFYNNEISEKSEIFDDQFSVERPDGSNFTLKIRSTKLEDSAMYFCASSQETDTQYFGPGTRLTVL.

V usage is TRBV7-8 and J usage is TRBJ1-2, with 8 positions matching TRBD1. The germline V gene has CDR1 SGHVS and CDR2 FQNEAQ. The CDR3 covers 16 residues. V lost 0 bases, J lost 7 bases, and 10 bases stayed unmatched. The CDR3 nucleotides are TGTGCCAGCAGCTTAGCCCGACAGGGGCTGTTGGTTGGCTACACCTTC. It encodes CASSLARQGLLVGYTF.

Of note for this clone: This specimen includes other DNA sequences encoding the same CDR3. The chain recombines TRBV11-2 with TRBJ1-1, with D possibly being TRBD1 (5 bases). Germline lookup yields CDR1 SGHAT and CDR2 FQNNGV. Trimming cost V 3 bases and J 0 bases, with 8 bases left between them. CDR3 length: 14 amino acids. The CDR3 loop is CASSFGQLNTEAFF. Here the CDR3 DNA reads TGTGCCAGCAGCTTCGGACAACTGAACACTGAAGCTTTCTTT.

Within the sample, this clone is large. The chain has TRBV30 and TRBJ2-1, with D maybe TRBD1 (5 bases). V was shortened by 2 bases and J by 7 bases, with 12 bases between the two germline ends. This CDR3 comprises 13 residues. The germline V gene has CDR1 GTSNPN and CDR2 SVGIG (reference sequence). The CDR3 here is CAWSLGATNEQFF. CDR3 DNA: TGTGCCTGGAGTCTAGGGGCTACGAATGAGCAGTTCTTC.

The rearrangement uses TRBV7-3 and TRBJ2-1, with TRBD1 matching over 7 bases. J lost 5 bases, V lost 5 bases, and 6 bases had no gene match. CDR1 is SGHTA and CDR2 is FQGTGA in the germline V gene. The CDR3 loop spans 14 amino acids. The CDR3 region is CASSPTGTNNEQFF. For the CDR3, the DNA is TGTGCCAGCAGCCCGACAGGGACCAACAATGAGCAGTTCTTC.

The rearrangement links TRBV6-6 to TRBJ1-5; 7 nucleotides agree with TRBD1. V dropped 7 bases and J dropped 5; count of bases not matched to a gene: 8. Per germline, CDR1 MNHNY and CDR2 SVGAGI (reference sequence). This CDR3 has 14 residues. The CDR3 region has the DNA TGTGCCAGCACCGGGACAGACTCATATCAGCCCCAGCATTTT. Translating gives CASTGTDSYQPQHF.

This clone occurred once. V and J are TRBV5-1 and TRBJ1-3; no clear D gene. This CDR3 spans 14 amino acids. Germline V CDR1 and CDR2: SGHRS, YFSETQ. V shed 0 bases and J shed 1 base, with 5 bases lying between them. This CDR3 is CASSLDGSGNTIYF. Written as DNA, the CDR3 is TGCGCCAGCAGCTTGGATGGATCTGGAAACACCATATATTTT.

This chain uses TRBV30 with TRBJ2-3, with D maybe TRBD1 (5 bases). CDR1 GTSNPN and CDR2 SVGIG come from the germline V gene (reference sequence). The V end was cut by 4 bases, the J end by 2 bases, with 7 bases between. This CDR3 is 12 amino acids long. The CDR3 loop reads CAWKGNTDTQYF. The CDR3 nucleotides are TGTGCCTGGAAGGGGAACACAGATACGCAGTATTTT.

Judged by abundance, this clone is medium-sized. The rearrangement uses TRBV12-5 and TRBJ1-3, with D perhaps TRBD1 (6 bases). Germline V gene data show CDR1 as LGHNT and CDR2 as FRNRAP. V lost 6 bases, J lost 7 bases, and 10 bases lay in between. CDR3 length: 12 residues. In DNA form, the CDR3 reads TGTGCTAGTGGACAGGGTTGGAACACCATATATTTT. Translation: CASGQGWNTIYF.

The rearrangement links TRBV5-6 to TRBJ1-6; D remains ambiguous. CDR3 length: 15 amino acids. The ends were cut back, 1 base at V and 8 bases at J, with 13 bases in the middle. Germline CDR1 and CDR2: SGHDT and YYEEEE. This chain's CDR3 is CASSLSGVVYSPLHF. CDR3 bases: TGTGCCAGCAGCTTGTCCGGAGTGGTTTATTCACCCCTCCACTTT.

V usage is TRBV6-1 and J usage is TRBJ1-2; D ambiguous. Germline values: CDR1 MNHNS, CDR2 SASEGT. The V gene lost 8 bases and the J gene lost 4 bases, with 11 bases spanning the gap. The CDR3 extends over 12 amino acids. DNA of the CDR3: TGTGCCAGCGCCCTCCCTCGCTATGGCTACACCTTC. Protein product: CASALPRYGYTF.